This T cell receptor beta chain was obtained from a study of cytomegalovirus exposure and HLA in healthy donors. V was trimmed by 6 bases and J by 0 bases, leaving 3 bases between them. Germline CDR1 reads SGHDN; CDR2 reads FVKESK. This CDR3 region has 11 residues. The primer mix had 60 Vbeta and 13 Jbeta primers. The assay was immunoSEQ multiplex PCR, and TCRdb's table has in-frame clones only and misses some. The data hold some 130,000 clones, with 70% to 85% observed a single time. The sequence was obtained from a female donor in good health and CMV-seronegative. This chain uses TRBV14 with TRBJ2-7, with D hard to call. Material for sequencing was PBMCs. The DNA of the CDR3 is TGTGCCAGCAGTCTCTCCTACGAGCAGTACTTC. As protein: CASSLSYEQYF. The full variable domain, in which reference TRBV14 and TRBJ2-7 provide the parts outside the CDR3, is EAGVTQFPSHSVIEKGQTVTLRCDPISGHDNLYWYRRVMGKEIKFLLHFVKESKQDESGMPNNRFLAERTGGTYSTLKVQPAELEDSGVYFCASSLSYEQYFGPGTRLTVT.